The 15 T cell receptor beta chains reported below all come from one sample, sequenced in a study of cytomegalovirus exposure and HLA in healthy donors (dated by TCRdb to 2016 to 2017). The library was prepared using the immunoSEQ multiplex PCR assay. For the multiplex PCR, a mixture combining 60 forward primers for TCR Vbeta segments and 13 reverse primers for TCR Jbeta segments was used. TCRdb mirrors the immuneACCESS table, restricted to in-frame sequences. Some clones are absent from its copies; in checked studies, under half trace to an unresolved V gene, and the reason for the others is unknown. The sample table shows 100,000 or so clones, and roughly 79% are seen once. Together, the top ten hold around 1.3% of the sample. The source material was PBMCs. The receptor set was obtained from a man aged 40-49 years in good health and CMV-seronegative.

The chain uses TRBV30 and TRBJ2-1, with 10 bases that match TRBD1. Unmatched junction bases numbered 5, after V lost 5 bases and J lost 4 bases. The germline CDR1 and CDR2 sequences are GTSNPN and SVGIG (reference sequence). The CDR3 has 14 amino acids. The CDR3 DNA reads TGTGCCTGGTCGAGGGACAGGGGATACAATGAGCAGTTCTTC. Residues: CAWSRDRGYNEQFF.

V and J are TRBV5-4 and TRBJ2-2; 8 bases line up with TRBD2. The CDR3 is 17 amino acids. CDR1 and CDR2 from the germline V gene are SGHNT and YYREEE (reference sequence). V dropped 7 bases and J dropped 3; count of bases not matched to a gene: 14. CDR3 in amino acids: CASFRDSGAPDTGELFF. The CDR3 DNA is TGTGCCAGCTTCAGGGATAGCGGGGCCCCGGACACCGGGGAGCTGTTTTTT. Looking up the rest from reference TRBV5-4 and TRBJ2-2 gives the full variable domain: ETGVTQSPTHLIKTRGQQVTLRCSSQSGHNTVSWYQQALGQGPQFIFQYYREEENGRGNFPPRFSGLQFPNYSSELNVNALELDDSALYLCASFRDSGAPDTGELFFGEGSRLTVL.

V and J are TRBV5-4 and TRBJ2-7; unclear D gene. This CDR3 comprises 13 residues. V lost 4 bases and J 3 bases, leaving 11 bases between the germline ends. Per the germline V gene, CDR1 is SGHNT and CDR2 is YYREEE (reference sequence). The CDR3 region has the DNA TGTGCCAGCAGCCCAACAGTTGGCTACGAGCAGTACTTC. Translating it yields CASSPTVGYEQYF.

The CDR3: CATSRSVTDTQYF. DNA for the CDR3: TGTGCCACCTCACGCTCGGTCACAGATACGCAGTATTTT. J is TRBJ2-3 and V is TRBV19; D is unclear. The CDR3 runs to 13 residues. Germline values: CDR1 LNHDA, CDR2 SQIVND (reference sequence). The V and J ends lost 10 bases and 2 bases respectively, with 13 bases between them.

The chain employs TRBV6-5 and TRBJ2-5; D ambiguous. Germline-derived CDR1 and CDR2 are MNHEY and SVGAGI. The CDR3 sequence is 14 residues long. V was shortened by 6 bases and J by 7 bases, with 18 bases between the two germline ends. CDR3 bases: TGTGCCAGCAGGACCGACCTTCCGGGTGGGACCCAGTACTTC. It yields the protein CASRTDLPGGTQYF.

The chain recombines TRBV29-1 with TRBJ1-1; unclear D gene. The CDR3 totals 11 residues. Trimming took off 4 bases at V and 8 bases at J, with 11 bases between the two ends. Germline V lookup: CDR1 SQVTM, CDR2 ANQGSEA. The CDR3 region is CSVVWSREAFF. The DNA of the CDR3 is TGCAGCGTTGTTTGGAGCCGGGAAGCTTTCTTT.

This chain uses TRBV6-4 with TRBJ2-1; no firm D call. V shed 11 bases and J shed 2 bases, with 16 bases lying between them. This CDR3 spans 14 amino acids. The V gene's germline CDR1 is MRHNA and CDR2 SNTAGT. The CDR3 loop reads CASPPRPTYNEQFF. The CDR3 DNA is TGTGCCTCTCCTCCGAGGCCTACCTACAATGAGCAGTTCTTC.

The CDR3 DNA follows: TGTGCCAGCAGGCGATCAAGCGGGGAAACCTACGAGCAGTACTTC. Protein product: CASRRSSGETYEQYF. The chain couples TRBV27 to TRBJ2-7, with TRBD2 matching 7 bases. There are 15 residues in the CDR3. The junction had 10 bases not matched to a gene; V was cut back by 6 bases and J by 2 bases. Germline assignment: CDR1 MNHEY and CDR2 SMNVEV (reference sequence).

V and J are TRBV5-1 and TRBJ1-3; D gene ambiguous. Trimming took off 0 bases at V and 0 bases at J, with 4 bases between the two ends. This CDR3 region has 14 residues. Germline V gene data show CDR1 as SGHRS and CDR2 as YFSETQ. The CDR3 sequence is CASSLGSSGNTIYF. DNA for the CDR3: TGCGCCAGCAGCTTGGGTAGCTCTGGAAACACCATATATTTT.

The V and J genes are TRBV4-3 and TRBJ2-3; D may be TRBD1 (6 bases). Trimming shortened V by 3 bases and J by 6 bases, and 19 bases separated the two germline ends. This CDR3 spans 16 amino acids. Per the germline V gene, CDR1 is LGHNA and CDR2 is YSLEER. Written as DNA, the CDR3 is TGCGCCAGCAGCCACACGACAGGAGCCACCAGGGATACGCAGTATTTT. Amino acids: CASSHTTGATRDTQYF.

This clone was recorded once. The chain joins TRBV19 to TRBJ2-3; TRBD2 aligns across 8 bases. This CDR3 spans 12 amino acids. CDR1 is LNHDA, CDR2 SQIVND, per germline (reference sequence). V shed 4 bases and J 11 bases; nucleotides not matched to a gene: 5. The CDR3 is CASSKLAGKQYF. For the CDR3, the DNA is TGTGCCAGTAGTAAATTAGCGGGAAAGCAGTATTTT.

This clone was counted only a few times. V gene TRBV28 combines with J gene TRBJ1-6, with D uncertain. The CDR3 totals 13 residues. V was shortened by 6 bases and J by 10 bases, with 13 bases between the two germline ends. CDR1 and CDR2 (germline): MDHEN, SYDVKM. CDR3 sequence: CASRDYQESPLHF. In DNA, the CDR3 is TGTGCCAGCAGGGACTATCAGGAATCACCCCTCCACTTT.

V gene TRBV10-3 combines with J gene TRBJ2-5, with D possibly matching TRBD1 (5 bases). The germline V gene encodes CDR1 ENHRY and CDR2 SYGVKD. The CDR3 spans 12 residues. V gave up 6 bases and J gave up 0 bases, with 5 bases separating them. The chain's CDR3 is CAIRDNQETQYF. In DNA, the CDR3 is TGTGCCATCAGGGACAACCAAGAGACCCAGTACTTC.

V gene TRBV7-2 combines with J gene TRBJ2-7; 7 nucleotides match TRBD2. The V and J ends lost 5 bases and 3 bases, in that order; junction bases with no gene match: 13. From germline, CDR1 is SGHTA and CDR2 FQGNSA. CDR3 length: 16 amino acids. The CDR3 coding sequence is TGTGCCAGCAGCGCTCCCACTAGCGCGATAGACTACGAGCAGTACTTC. Translated: CASSAPTSAIDYEQYF.

The V and J genes are TRBV7-9 and TRBJ2-6; the match to TRBD1 covers 10 bases. The CDR3 contains 17 residues. Germline V gives CDR1 SEHNR, CDR2 FQNEAQ (reference sequence). V lost 8 bases to trimming and J lost 0 bases; unmatched junction nucleotides: 7. The CDR3 DNA reads TGTGCCAGCGGTGGGACAGGGGTCTACTCTGGGGCCAACGTCCTGACTTTC. This sequence encodes CASGGTGVYSGANVLTF.